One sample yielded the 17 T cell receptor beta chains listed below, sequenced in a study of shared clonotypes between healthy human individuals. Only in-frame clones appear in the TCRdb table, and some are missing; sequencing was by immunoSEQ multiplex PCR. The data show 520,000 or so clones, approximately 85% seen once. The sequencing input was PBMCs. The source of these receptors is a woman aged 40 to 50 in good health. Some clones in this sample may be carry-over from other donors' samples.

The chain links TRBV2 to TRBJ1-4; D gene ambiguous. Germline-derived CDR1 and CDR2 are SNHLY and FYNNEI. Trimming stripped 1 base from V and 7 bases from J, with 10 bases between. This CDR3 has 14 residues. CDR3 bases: TGTGCCAGCAGTGAAGGGGTACGGGGTGAAAAACTGTTTTTT. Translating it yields CASSEGVRGEKLFF.

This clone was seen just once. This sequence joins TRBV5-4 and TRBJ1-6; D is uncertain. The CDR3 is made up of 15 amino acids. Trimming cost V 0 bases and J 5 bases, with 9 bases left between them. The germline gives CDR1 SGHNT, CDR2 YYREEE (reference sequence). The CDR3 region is CASSLANRDNSPLHF. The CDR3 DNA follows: TGTGCCAGCAGCTTGGCCAATAGGGATAATTCACCCCTCCACTTT. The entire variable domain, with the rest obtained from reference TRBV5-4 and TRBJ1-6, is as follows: ETGVTQSPTHLIKTRGQQVTLRCSSQSGHNTVSWYQQALGQGPQFIFQYYREEENGRGNFPPRFSGLQFPNYSSELNVNALELDDSALYLCASSLANRDNSPLHFGNGTRLTVT.

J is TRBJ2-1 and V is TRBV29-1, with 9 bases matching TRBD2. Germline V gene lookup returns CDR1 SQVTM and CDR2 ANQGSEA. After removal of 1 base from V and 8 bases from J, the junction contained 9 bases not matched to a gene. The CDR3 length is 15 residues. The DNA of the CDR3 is TGCAGCGTTGAAGTCGTGAGCGGGAGGTTCTATGAGCAGTTCTTC. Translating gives CSVEVVSGRFYEQFF.

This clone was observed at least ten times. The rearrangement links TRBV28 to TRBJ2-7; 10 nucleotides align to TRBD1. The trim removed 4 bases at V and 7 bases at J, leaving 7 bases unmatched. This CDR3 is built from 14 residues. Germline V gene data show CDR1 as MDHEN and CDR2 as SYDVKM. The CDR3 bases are TGTGCCAGCAGTTGGGGGACAGGGGCGCGAGAGCAGTACTTC. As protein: CASSWGTGAREQYF.

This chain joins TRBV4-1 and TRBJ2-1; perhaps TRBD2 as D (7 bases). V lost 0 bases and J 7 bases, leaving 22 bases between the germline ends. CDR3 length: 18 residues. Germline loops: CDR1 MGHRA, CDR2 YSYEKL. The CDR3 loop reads CASSQEEGGIAGLNEQFF. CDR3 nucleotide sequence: TGCGCCAGCAGCCAAGAAGAGGGGGGGATAGCGGGCTTGAATGAGCAGTTCTTC.

CDR3: CASRGQTYEQYF. The CDR3 region has the DNA TGTGCCAGCAGAGGTCAGACCTACGAGCAGTACTTC. This chain joins TRBV5-5 and TRBJ2-7; D gene uncertain. The CDR3 is 12 residues long. Germline CDR1 and CDR2: SGHKS and YYEKEE (reference sequence). Trimming pared 5 bases from V and 2 bases from J, leaving 8 bases between.

The CDR3 loop is CAVLGTGGGGYTF. CDR3 coding DNA: TGTGCCGTCCTCGGTACAGGGGGTGGGGGCTACACCTTC. The V and J genes are TRBV6-1 and TRBJ1-2; TRBD1 matches at 8 bases. Trimming took 11 bases from V and 8 from J; bases not matched to a gene: 13. The germline V gene has CDR1 MNHNS and CDR2 SASEGT. CDR3 length equals 13 residues.

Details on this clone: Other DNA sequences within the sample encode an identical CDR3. CDR3 nucleotides: TGTGCCAGCTCATCGGGACTAGAAGAGACCCAGTACTTC. This translates into CASSSGLEETQYF. The rearrangement links TRBV18 to TRBJ2-5, with TRBD2 matching over 8 bases. Trimming removed 5 bases from V and 3 bases from J; junction bases left unmatched: 2. CDR3 length: 13 residues. Germline assignment: CDR1 KGHSH and CDR2 LQKENI.

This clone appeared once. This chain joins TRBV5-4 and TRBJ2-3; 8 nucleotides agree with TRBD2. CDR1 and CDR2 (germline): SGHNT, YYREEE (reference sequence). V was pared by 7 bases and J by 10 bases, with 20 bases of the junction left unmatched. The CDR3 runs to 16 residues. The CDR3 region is CASQEQGVGLAGPQYF. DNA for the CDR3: TGTGCCAGCCAAGAGCAGGGCGTAGGCCTAGCGGGCCCGCAGTATTTT.

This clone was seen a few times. CDR3 loop: CASSQTGGNYGYTF. CDR3 coding DNA: TGTGCCAGCAGCCAAACCGGGGGTAACTATGGCTACACCTTC. V gene TRBV9 combines with J gene TRBJ1-2, with D perhaps matching TRBD1 (5 bases). V lost 4 bases and J lost 1, with 11 bases in between. This CDR3 is 14 amino acids long. Germline V CDR1 and CDR2: SGDLS, YYNGEE. The full variable domain, its missing parts supplied by reference TRBV9 and TRBJ1-2, is DSGVTQTPKHLITATGQRVTLRCSPRSGDLSVYWYQQSLDQGLQFLIQYYNGEERAKGNILERFSAQQFPDLHSELNLSSLELGDSALYFCASSQTGGNYGYTFGSGTRLTVV.

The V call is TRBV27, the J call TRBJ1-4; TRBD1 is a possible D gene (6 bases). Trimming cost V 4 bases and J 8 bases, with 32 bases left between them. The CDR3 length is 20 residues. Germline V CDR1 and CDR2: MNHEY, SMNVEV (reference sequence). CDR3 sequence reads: CASSSAGTLKGGVALEKLFF. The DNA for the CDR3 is TGTGCCAGCAGTTCCGCCGGGACACTAAAGGGTGGGGTTGCATTGGAAAAACTGTTTTTT. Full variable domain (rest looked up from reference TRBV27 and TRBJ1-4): EAQVTQNPRYLITVTGKKLTVTCSQNMNHEYMSWYRQDPGLGLRQIYYSMNVEVTDKGDVPEGYKVSRKEKRNFPLILESPSPNQTSLYFCASSSAGTLKGGVALEKLFFGSGTQLSVL.

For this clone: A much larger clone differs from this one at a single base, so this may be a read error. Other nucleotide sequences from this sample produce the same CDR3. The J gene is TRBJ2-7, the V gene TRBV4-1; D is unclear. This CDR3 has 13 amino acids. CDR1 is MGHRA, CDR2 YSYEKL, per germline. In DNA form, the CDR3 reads TGCGCTAGCAGCCAGCTAGACCCAATAGAGCAGTACTTC. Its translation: CASSQLDPIEQYF.

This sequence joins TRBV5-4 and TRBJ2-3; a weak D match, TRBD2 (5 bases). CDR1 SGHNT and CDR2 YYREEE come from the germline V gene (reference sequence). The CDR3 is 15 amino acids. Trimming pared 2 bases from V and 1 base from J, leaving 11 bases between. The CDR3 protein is CASSFSGRGTDTQYF. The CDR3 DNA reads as TGTGCCAGCAGCTTTTCGGGAAGGGGCACAGATACGCAGTATTTT.

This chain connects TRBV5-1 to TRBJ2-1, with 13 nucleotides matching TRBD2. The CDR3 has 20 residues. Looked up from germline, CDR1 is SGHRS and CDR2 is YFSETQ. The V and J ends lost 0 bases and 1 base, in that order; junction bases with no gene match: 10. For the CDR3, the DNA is TGCGCCAGCAGCTTGGCCCCTGGGACTAGCGGGACCGGATCCTACAATGAGCAGTTCTTC. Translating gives CASSLAPGTSGTGSYNEQFF. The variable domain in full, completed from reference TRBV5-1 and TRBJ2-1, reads KAGVTQTPRYLIKTRGQQVTLSCSPISGHRSVSWYQQTPGQGLQFLFEYFSETQRNKGNFPGRFSGRQFSNSRSEMNVSTLELGDSALYLCASSLAPGTSGTGSYNEQFFGPGTRLTVL.

CDR3 DNA: TGTGCCAGTAGCAGACAGGGGGCTGGGATCAGCCTCATGAACACTGAAGCTTTCTTT. Translated, it gives CASSRQGAGISLMNTEAFF. This chain joins TRBV19 and TRBJ1-1; TRBD1 agrees at 10 bases. Germline loops: CDR1 LNHDA, CDR2 SQIVND (reference sequence). V lost 6 bases and J lost 0; bases outside the gene matches: 16. The CDR3 loop spans 19 amino acids.

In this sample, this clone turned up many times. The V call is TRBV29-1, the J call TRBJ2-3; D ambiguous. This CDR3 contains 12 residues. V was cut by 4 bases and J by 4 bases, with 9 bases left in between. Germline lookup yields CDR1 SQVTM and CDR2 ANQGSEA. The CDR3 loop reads CSVVLGADTQYF. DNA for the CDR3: TGCAGCGTTGTCTTAGGTGCAGATACGCAGTATTTT.

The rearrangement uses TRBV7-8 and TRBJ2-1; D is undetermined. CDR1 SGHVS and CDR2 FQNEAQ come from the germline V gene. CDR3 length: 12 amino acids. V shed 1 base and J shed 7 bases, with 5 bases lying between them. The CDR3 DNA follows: TGTGCCAGCAGCTTAGTGATGAATGAGCAGTTCTTC. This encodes CASSLVMNEQFF.